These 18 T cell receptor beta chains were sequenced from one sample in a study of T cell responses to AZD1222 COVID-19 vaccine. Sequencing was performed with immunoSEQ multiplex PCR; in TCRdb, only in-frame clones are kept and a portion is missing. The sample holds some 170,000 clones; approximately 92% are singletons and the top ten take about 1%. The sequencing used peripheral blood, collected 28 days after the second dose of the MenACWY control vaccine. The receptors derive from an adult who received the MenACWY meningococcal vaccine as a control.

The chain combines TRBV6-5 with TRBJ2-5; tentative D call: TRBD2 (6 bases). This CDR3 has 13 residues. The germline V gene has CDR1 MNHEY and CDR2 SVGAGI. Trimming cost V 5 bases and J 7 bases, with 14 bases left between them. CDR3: CASSRGLTGTQYF. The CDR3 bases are TGTGCCAGCAGTCGGGGACTCACGGGGACCCAGTACTTC.

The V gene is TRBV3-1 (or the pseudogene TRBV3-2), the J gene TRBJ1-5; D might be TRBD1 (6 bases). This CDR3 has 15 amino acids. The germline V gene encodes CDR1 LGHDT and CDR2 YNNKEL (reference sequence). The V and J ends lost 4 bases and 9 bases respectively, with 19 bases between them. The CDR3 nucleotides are TGTGCCAGCAGCCTTTCCGACAGGTCTAACGTGCCCCAGCATTTT. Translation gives CASSLSDRSNVPQHF.

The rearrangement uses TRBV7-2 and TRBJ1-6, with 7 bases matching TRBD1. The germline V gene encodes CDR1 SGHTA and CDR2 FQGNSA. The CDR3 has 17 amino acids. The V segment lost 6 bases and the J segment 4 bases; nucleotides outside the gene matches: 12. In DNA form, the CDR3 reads TGTGCCAGCAGTCGTGGGGGCGGGGACAGTTATAATTCACCCCTCCACTTT. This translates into CASSRGGGDSYNSPLHF.

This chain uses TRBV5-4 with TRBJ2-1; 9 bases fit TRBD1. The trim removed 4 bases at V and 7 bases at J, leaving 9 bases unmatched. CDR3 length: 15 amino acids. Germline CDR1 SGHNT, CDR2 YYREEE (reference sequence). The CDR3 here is CASSPLQGAVNEQFF. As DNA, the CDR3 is TGTGCCAGCAGCCCTTTACAGGGGGCTGTGAATGAGCAGTTCTTC.

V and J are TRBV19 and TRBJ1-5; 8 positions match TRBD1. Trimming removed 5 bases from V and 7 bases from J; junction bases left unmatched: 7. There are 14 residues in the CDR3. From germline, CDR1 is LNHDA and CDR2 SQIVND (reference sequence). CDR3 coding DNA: TGTGCCAGTAGTGATGCAGGGGGCAGACAGCCCCAGCATTTT. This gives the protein CASSDAGGRQPQHF. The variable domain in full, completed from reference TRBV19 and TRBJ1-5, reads DGGITQSPKYLFRKEGQNVTLSCEQNLNHDAMYWYRQDPGQGLRLIYYSQIVNDFQKGDIAEGYSVSREKKESFPLTVTSAQKNPTAFYLCASSDAGGRQPQHFGDGTRLSIL.

DNA for the CDR3: TGTGCCAGCAGCCTGGACAGTGTGGGCGGCTACACCTTC. This sequence encodes CASSLDSVGGYTF. This chain links TRBV11-2 with TRBJ1-2; D may be TRBD1 (6 bases). Germline CDR1 reads SGHAT; CDR2 reads FQNNGV. Deletions cut 5 bases from V and 8 bases from J, with 15 bases between. This CDR3 has 13 amino acids.

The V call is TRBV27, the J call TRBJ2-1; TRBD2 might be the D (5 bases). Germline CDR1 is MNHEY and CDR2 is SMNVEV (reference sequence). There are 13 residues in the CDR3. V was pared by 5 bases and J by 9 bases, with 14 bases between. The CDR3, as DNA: TGTGCCAGCAGTCCCTTCGGAGGAGGTGAGCAGTTCTTC. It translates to CASSPFGGGEQFF.

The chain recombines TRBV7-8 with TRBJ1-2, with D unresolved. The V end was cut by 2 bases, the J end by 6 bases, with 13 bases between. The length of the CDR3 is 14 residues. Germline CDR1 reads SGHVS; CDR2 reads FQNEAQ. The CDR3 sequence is CASSLYRLGNGYTF. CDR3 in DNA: TGTGCCAGCAGCTTATATCGGTTGGGGAATGGCTACACCTTC.

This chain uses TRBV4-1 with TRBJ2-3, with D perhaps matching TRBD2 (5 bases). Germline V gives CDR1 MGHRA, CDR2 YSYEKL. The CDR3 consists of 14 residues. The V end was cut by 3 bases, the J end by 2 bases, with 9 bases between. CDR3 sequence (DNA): TGCGCCAGCAGCCAGGGGAGATTCACAGATACGCAGTATTTT. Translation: CASSQGRFTDTQYF.

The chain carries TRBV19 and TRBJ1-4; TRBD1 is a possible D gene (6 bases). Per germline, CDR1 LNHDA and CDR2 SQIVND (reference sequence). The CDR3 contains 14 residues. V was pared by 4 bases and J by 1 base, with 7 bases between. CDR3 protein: CASSTQGTNEKLFF. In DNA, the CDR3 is TGTGCCAGTAGTACACAGGGAACTAATGAAAAACTGTTTTTT.

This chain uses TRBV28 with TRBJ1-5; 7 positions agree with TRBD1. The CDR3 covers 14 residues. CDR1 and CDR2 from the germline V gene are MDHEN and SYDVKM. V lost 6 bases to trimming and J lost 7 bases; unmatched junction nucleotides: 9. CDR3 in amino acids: CASRGGGNRQPQHF. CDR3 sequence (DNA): TGTGCCAGCAGGGGAGGGGGCAACAGACAGCCCCAGCATTTT. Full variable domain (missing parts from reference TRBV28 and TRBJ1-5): DVKVTQSSRYLVKRTGEKVFLECVQDMDHENMFWYRQDPGLGLRLIYFSYDVKMKEKGDIPEGYSVSREKKERFSLILESASTNQTSMYLCASRGGGNRQPQHFGDGTRLSIL.

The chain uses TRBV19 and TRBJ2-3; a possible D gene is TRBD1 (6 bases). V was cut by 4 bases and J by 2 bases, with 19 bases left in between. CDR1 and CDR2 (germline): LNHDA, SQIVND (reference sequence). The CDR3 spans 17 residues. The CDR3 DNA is TGTGCCAGTAGTACCTCCACGGACAGCGCCTACACAGATACGCAGTATTTT. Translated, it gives CASSTSTDSAYTDTQYF.

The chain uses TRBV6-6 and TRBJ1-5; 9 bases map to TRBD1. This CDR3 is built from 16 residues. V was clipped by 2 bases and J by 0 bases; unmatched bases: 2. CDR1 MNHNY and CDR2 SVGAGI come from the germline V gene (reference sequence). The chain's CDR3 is CASSYRTGDSNQPQHF. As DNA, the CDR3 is TGTGCCAGCAGTTACAGGACAGGGGATAGCAATCAGCCCCAGCATTTT.

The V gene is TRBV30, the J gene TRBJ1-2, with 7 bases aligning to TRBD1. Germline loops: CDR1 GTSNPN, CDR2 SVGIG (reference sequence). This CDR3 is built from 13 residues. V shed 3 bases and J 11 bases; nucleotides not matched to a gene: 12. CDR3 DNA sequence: TGTGCCTGGAGCGCGGGACAGACTATGCGGTACACCTTC. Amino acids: CAWSAGQTMRYTF.

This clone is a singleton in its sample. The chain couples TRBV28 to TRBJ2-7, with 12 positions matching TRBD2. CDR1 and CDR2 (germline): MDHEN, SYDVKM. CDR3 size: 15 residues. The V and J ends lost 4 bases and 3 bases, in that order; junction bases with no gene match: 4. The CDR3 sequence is CASSSTGLAGYEQYF. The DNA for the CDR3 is TGTGCCAGCAGTTCTACGGGACTAGCGGGCTACGAGCAGTACTTC.

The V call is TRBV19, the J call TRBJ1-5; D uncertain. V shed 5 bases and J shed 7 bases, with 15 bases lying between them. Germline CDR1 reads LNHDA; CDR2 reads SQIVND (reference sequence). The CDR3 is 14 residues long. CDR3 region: CASSLLTPSQPQHF. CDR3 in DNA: TGTGCCAGTAGTCTATTGACTCCGTCGCAGCCCCAGCATTTT.

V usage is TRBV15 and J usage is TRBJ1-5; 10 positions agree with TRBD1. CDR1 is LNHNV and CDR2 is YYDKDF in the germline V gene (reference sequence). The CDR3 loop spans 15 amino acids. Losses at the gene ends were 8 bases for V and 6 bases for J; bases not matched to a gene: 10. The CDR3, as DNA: TGTGCCACCGCGACCGGGACAGGGGTTGGTCAGCCCCAGCATTTT. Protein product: CATATGTGVGQPQHF.

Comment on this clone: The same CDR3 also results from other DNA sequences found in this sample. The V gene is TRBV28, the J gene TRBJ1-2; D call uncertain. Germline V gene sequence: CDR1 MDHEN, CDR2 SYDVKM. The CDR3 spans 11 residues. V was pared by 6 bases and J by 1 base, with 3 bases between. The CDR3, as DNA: TGTGCCAGCAGCCTTAACTATGGCTACACCTTC. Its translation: CASSLNYGYTF.